This TCR beta chain is from a study of PD-1 blockade in classical Hodgkin lymphoma. Study overall: Patients were given intravenous nivolumab, 3 mg/kg, every 2 weeks. Study findings and constraints: When set against healthy donors, newly diagnosed patients were reported to show lower baseline TCR diversity. When nivolumab was started under 1 year after ASCT, patients were excluded.

With respect to this clone: Its antigen is not identified.

After autologous stem cell transplantation all patients relapsed, and prior brentuximab vedotin exposure differed between cohorts. Clones were sequenced by immunoSEQ multiplex PCR, and TCRdb holds only the in-frame ones, with some missing. Found here are some 25,000 clones, around 84% of them singletons; the top ten hold about a third. Germline CDR1 is SGHTA and CDR2 is FQGNSA. The CDR3 loop spans 13 amino acids. V lost 5 bases to trimming and J lost 5 bases; unmatched junction nucleotides: 3. The sample consisted of peripheral blood mononuclear cells (PBMCs), taken before the second cycle of nivolumab. The gene calls are TRBV7-2 and TRBJ1-2; 9 bases align to TRBD1. The receptor was derived from a human donor with classical Hodgkin lymphoma. CDR3 protein: CASSQGQGYGYTF. The CDR3 DNA is TGTGCCAGCAGCCAAGGACAGGGGTATGGCTACACCTTC. Together with reference TRBV7-2 and TRBJ1-2, the CDR3 gives the full variable domain: GAGVSQSPSNKVTEKGKDVELRCDPISGHTALYWYRQSLGQGLEFLIYFQGNSAPDKSGLPSDRFSAERTGGSVSTLTIQRTQQEDSAVYLCASSQGQGYGYTFGSGTRLTVV.